The 3 T cell receptor beta chains given below trace back to one sample, sequenced in a study of tissue T cells after allogeneic stem cell transplantation. Produced via immunoSEQ multiplex PCR; TCRdb's table is partial and in-frame only. The table has some 1,400 clones, about 85% seen once; the top ten hold more than 5%. The source was esophageal tissue, collected at autopsy. These receptors were taken from a male patient aged 40 to 70 with steroid-refractory graft-versus-host disease after an allogeneic stem cell transplant. The graft donor may account for some of the T cells.

This clone appeared once. The chain recombines TRBV4-3 with TRBJ2-5; TRBD2 might be the D (5 bases). V dropped 1 base and J dropped 4 bases, with 16 bases sitting between them. Germline V gene sequence: CDR1 LGHNA, CDR2 YSLEER. CDR3 length: 16 amino acids. CDR3 sequence: CASSQGAPDRGETQYF. The CDR3 DNA follows: TGCGCCAGCAGCCAAGGGGCCCCCGACCGGGGAGAGACCCAGTACTTC.

CDR3 bases: TGTGCCAGCAGCTCCATTACAGGGCTAACTGAAGCTTTCTTT. Amino acids: CASSSITGLTEAFF. The chain carries TRBV9 and TRBJ1-1; a weak D match, TRBD1 (6 bases). Germline CDR1 reads SGDLS; CDR2 reads YYNGEE. V shed 4 bases and J shed 5 bases, with 15 bases lying between them. The CDR3 runs to 14 residues.

This clone has just one count. This chain uses TRBV7-2 with TRBJ2-7; no reliable D call. The germline CDR1 and CDR2 sequences are SGHTA and FQGNSA. The CDR3 runs to 13 residues. Trimming left V 1 base short and J 2 bases short, with 6 bases between. The CDR3 nucleotides read TGTGCCAGCAGCTTAGAAGCACCCTACGAGCAGTACTTC. Translating it yields CASSLEAPYEQYF.